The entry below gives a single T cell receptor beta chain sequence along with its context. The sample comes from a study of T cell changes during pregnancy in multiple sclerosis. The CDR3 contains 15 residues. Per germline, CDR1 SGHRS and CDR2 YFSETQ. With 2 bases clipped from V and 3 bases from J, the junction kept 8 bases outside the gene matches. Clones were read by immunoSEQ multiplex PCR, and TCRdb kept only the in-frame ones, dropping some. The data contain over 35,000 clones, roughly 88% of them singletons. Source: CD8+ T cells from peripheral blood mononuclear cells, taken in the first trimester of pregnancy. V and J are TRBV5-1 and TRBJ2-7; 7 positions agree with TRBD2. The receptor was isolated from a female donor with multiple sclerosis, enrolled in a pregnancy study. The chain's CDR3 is CASSFRGAGSYEQYF. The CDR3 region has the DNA TGCGCCAGCAGCTTCCGGGGAGCGGGGAGCTACGAGCAGTACTTC.